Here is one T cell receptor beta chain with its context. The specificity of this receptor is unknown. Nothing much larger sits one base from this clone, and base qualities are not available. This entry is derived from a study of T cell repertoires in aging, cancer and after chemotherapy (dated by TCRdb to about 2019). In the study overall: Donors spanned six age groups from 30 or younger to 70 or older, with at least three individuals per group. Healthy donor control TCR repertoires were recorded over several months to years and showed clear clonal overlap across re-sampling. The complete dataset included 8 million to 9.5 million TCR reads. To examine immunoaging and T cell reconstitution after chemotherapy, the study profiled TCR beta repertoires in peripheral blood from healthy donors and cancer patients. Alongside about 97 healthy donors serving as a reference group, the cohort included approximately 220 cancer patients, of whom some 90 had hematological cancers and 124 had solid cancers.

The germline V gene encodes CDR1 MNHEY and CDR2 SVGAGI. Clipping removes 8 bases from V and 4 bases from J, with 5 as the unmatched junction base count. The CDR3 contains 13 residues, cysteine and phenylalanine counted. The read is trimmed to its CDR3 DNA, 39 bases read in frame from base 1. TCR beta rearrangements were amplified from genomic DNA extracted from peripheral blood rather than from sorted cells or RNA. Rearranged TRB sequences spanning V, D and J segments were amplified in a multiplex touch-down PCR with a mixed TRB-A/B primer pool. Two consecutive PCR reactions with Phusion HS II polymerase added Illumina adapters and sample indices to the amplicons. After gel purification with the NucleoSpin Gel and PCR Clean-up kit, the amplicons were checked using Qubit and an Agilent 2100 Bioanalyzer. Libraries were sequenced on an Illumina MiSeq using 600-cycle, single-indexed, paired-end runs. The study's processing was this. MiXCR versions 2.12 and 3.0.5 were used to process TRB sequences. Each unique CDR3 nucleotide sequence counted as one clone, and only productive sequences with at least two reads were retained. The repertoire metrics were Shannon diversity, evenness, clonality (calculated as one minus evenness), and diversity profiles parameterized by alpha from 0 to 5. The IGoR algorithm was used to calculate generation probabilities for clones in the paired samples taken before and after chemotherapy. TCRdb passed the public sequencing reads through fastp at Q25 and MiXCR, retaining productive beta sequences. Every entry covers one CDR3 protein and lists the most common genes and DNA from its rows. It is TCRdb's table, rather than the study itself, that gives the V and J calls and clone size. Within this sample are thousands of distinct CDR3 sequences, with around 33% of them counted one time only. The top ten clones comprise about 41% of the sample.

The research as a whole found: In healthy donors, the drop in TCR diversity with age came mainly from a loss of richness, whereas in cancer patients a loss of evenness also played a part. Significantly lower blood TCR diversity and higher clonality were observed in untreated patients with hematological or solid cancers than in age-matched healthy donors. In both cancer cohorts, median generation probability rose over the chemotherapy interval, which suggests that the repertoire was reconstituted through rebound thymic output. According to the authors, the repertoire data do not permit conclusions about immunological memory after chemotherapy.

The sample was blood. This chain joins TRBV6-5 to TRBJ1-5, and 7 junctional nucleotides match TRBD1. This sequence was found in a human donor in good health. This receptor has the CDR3 CASGYRGNQPQHF. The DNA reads TGTGCCAGCGGGTACAGGGGTAATCAGCCCCAGCATTTT.